The 27 T cell receptor beta chains given below trace back to one sample, sequenced in a study of T cell responses to AZD1222 COVID-19 vaccine. Repertoires were generated with immunoSEQ multiplex PCR, while TCRdb's copy carries only in-frame clones and drops some. In the table there are approximately 110,000 clones, 80% to 95% of which are singletons. The material sequenced was peripheral blood, taken on day 0 of AZD1222 vaccination. These receptor sequences come from an adult in good health.

There are a few counts of this clone. The chain is built from TRBV7-2 and TRBJ2-5; TRBD1 matches 7 bases. J gave up 7 bases and V 5 bases, and 19 bases lay outside the gene matches. Germline assignment: CDR1 SGHTA and CDR2 FQGNSA. The CDR3 has 17 amino acids. CDR3: CASSPDLNGQARGTQYF. The DNA for the CDR3 is TGTGCCAGCAGCCCTGATCTAAATGGACAGGCCCGGGGGACCCAGTACTTC.

V and J are TRBV7-9 and TRBJ2-1; D may be TRBD2 (5 bases). CDR3 size: 14 residues. V gave up 7 bases and J gave up 6 bases, with 16 bases separating them. Germline loops: CDR1 SEHNR, CDR2 FQNEAQ (reference sequence). CDR3 amino acids: CASTLVGEGNEQFF. CDR3 in DNA: TGTGCCAGCACGTTAGTGGGAGAGGGCAATGAGCAGTTCTTC. Drawing the rest from reference TRBV7-9 and TRBJ2-1, the complete variable domain is DTGVSQNPRHKITKRGQNVTFRCDPISEHNRLYWYRQTLGQGPEFLTYFQNEAQLEKSRLLSDRFSAERPKGSFSTLEIQRTEQGDSAMYLCASTLVGEGNEQFFGPGTRLTVL.

The chain couples TRBV10-1 to TRBJ2-5; D is perhaps TRBD1 (6 bases). V dropped 6 bases and J dropped 2 bases, with 13 bases sitting between them. The CDR3 has 14 amino acids. The germline V gene has CDR1 WNHNN and CDR2 SYGVQD (reference sequence). The CDR3 sequence: CASRETGIQETQYF. The CDR3 region has the DNA TGCGCCAGCAGGGAGACAGGTATACAAGAGACCCAGTACTTC.

This clone appeared once. The chain couples TRBV7-9 to TRBJ2-7, with 11 positions matching TRBD2. Germline assignment: CDR1 SEHNR and CDR2 FQNEAQ (reference sequence). The CDR3 loop spans 16 amino acids. Trimming removed 2 bases from V and 4 bases from J; junction bases left unmatched: 7. The CDR3 protein is CASSLSSGRAEYEQYF. CDR3 bases: TGTGCCAGCAGCTTAAGTAGCGGGAGGGCCGAGTACGAGCAGTACTTC.

DNA for the CDR3: TGCGCCAGCAGCCAAGATCCCCCGACTAGCGGGGTCTACAATGAGCAGTTCTTC. Its protein is CASSQDPPTSGVYNEQFF. The chain couples TRBV4-3 to TRBJ2-1; 11 bases match TRBD2. Trimming removed 0 bases from V and 3 bases from J; junction bases left unmatched: 7. Looked up from germline, CDR1 is LGHNA and CDR2 is YSLEER. This CDR3 spans 18 amino acids.

This clone occurred once. This chain uses TRBV30 with TRBJ2-2; no reliable D call. The CDR3 spans 13 residues. Germline V CDR1 and CDR2: GTSNPN, SVGIG (reference sequence). Trimming shortened V by 4 bases and J by 1 base, and 7 bases separated the two germline ends. The CDR3, as DNA: TGTGCCTGGACCCCCCGGAACACCGGGGAGCTGTTTTTT. This codes for CAWTPRNTGELFF.

Notes on this clone: Additional DNA sequences in this sample encode the identical CDR3. The chain has TRBV6-1 and TRBJ2-1; D remains ambiguous. This CDR3 comprises 13 residues. CDR1 and CDR2 from the germline V gene are MNHNS and SASEGT. The V end lost 0 bases, the J end lost 4 bases, and 4 bases lay between the germline ends. CDR3 coding DNA: TGTGCCAGCAGTGAAGCCAGTTACAATGAGCAGTTCTTC. This encodes CASSEASYNEQFF.

The chain carries TRBV6-5 and TRBJ1-1; TRBD1 is a possible D gene (5 bases). The ends were cut back, 6 bases at V and 2 bases at J, with 7 bases in the middle. Germline loops: CDR1 MNHEY, CDR2 SVGAGI. There are 12 residues in the CDR3. The CDR3 region is CASRGPNTEAFF. DNA for the CDR3: TGTGCCAGCAGGGGACCCAACACTGAAGCTTTCTTT.

J is TRBJ1-3 and V is TRBV24-1; 8 nucleotides line up with TRBD1. Germline values: CDR1 KGHDR, CDR2 SFDVKD. This CDR3 region has 13 residues. With V trimmed by 5 bases and J by 6 bases, 2 bases remained unmatched. The CDR3 protein is CATSGQGANTIYF. As DNA, the CDR3 is TGTGCCACCAGTGGGCAGGGGGCAAACACCATATATTTT.

This clone came up once. This chain links TRBV30 with TRBJ2-1, with TRBD2 matching over 9 bases. After removal of 3 bases from V and 4 bases from J, the junction contained 10 bases not matched to a gene. The germline CDR1 and CDR2 sequences are GTSNPN and SVGIG (reference sequence). CDR3 size: 16 residues. CDR3: CAWSPPRSGSYNEQFF. CDR3 DNA sequence: TGTGCCTGGAGCCCCCCCCGTAGCGGGAGTTACAATGAGCAGTTCTTC.

V usage is TRBV18 and J usage is TRBJ2-1; 10 positions agree with TRBD2. V shed 3 bases, J shed 12 bases, and the junction held 5 bases outside the gene matches. The CDR3 is 13 amino acids. Germline-derived CDR1 and CDR2 are KGHSH and LQKENI. CDR3 nucleotide sequence: TGTGCCAGCTCACCTCCAGGACTAGCGGTGCAGTTCTTC. This translates into CASSPPGLAVQFF.

The chain joins TRBV11-3 to TRBJ1-4; a possible D gene is TRBD1 (6 bases). Germline V gives CDR1 SGHNT, CDR2 YENEEA. The CDR3 spans 15 residues. V dropped 5 bases and J dropped 4 bases, with 14 bases sitting between them. CDR3 amino acids: CASSKRDKLNEKLFF. The CDR3 DNA reads as TGTGCCAGCAGCAAACGGGACAAACTTAATGAAAAACTGTTTTTT.

This chain connects TRBV16 to TRBJ1-5, with D possibly being TRBD1 (5 bases). Trimming stripped 4 bases from V and 0 bases from J, with 7 bases between. The CDR3 length is 14 residues. Looked up from germline, CDR1 is KGHSY and CDR2 is FQNENV. CDR3 nucleotides: TGTGCCAGCAGCCGGGGGAGTAGCAATCAGCCCCAGCATTTT. Amino acid sequence: CASSRGSSNQPQHF.

The genes are TRBV28 and TRBJ1-2; no definite D call. The germline V and J ends were trimmed by 1 base and 0 bases, with 15 bases remaining between them. The CDR3 covers 17 residues. Germline CDR1 is MDHEN and CDR2 is SYDVKM. CDR3 sequence (DNA): TGTGCCAGCAGTTTATTGGCCCAGGTTAGGGCTAACTATGGCTACACCTTC. It yields the protein CASSLLAQVRANYGYTF.

CDR3 nucleotides: TGTGCCAGCAGCCTCGGGACAGGGTATGGCTACACCTTC. Translating it yields CASSLGTGYGYTF. This chain links TRBV3-1 (or the pseudogene TRBV3-2) with TRBJ1-2, with 9 bases identical to TRBD1. This CDR3 contains 13 residues. CDR1 is LGHDT, CDR2 YNNKEL, per germline (reference sequence). The J segment lost 5 bases and the V segment lost 4 bases, leaving 2 bases of the junction unmatched.

The CDR3: CAWSGRYWNTEAFF. CDR3 in DNA: TGTGCCTGGAGTGGGCGGTACTGGAACACTGAAGCTTTCTTT. The chain combines TRBV30 with TRBJ1-1; no reliable D call. V was clipped by 1 base and J by 1 base, with 10 bases between them. The germline CDR1 and CDR2 sequences are GTSNPN and SVGIG (reference sequence). The CDR3 is 14 amino acids. Full variable domain (outside the CDR3, taken from reference TRBV30 and TRBJ1-1): SQTIHQWPATLVQPVGSPLSLECTVEGTSNPNLYWYRQAAGRGLQLLFYSVGIGQISSEVPQNLSASRPQDRQFILSSKKLLLSDSGFYLCAWSGRYWNTEAFFGQGTRLTVV.

The chain joins TRBV4-3 to TRBJ1-6, with 7 bases matching TRBD1. The CDR3 spans 16 residues. V lost 1 base and J lost 9; bases outside the gene matches: 9. Per germline, CDR1 LGHNA and CDR2 YSLEER. CDR3 DNA sequence: TGCGCCAGCAGCCAAGGGGACGGGACAGAGATTTCACCCCTCCACTTT. This sequence encodes CASSQGDGTEISPLHF.

The chain is built from TRBV7-3 and TRBJ1-1; TRBD1 might be the D (6 bases). Germline V gene sequence: CDR1 SGHTA, CDR2 FQGTGA. Trimming cost V 6 bases and J 4 bases, with 24 bases left between them. The length of the CDR3 is 17 residues. DNA of the CDR3: TGTGCCAGCAGTCTAGGGACACTCCTGAGTGGAGCCACTGAAGCTTTCTTT. Protein: CASSLGTLLSGATEAFF.

CDR3 in amino acids: CASSPQFGLAEKLFF. DNA of the CDR3: TGTGCCAGCTCACCGCAGTTCGGGCTGGCGGAAAAACTGTTTTTT. The V and J genes are TRBV18 and TRBJ1-4; D not certain. Trimming took 3 bases from V and 8 from J, leaving 16 bases between them. CDR1 is KGHSH, CDR2 LQKENI, per germline. The CDR3 spans 15 residues.

In DNA, the CDR3 is TGTGCCAGCGCAGGAACAACTAATGAAAAACTGTTTTTT. Amino acids: CASAGTTNEKLFF. This chain connects TRBV5-4 to TRBJ1-4; D gene ambiguous. Germline lookup yields CDR1 SGHNT and CDR2 YYREEE (reference sequence). This CDR3 comprises 13 residues. Trimming took off 7 bases at V and 0 bases at J, with 7 bases between the two ends.

A single count supports this clone. The chain employs TRBV19 and TRBJ1-5; 11 bases are a match to TRBD1. The CDR3 length is 16 residues. Germline-derived CDR1 and CDR2 are LNHDA and SQIVND (reference sequence). The V gene end was trimmed by 1 base and the J gene end by 5 bases; junction bases not matched to a gene: 4. CDR3 sequence: CASSIVGQGADQPQHF. DNA for the CDR3: TGTGCCAGTAGTATAGTCGGACAGGGGGCAGATCAGCCCCAGCATTTT.

V gene TRBV5-6 combines with J gene TRBJ1-3; D is uncertain. This CDR3 has 15 residues. Trimming removed 0 bases at V and 0 bases at J, with 7 bases between. Looked up from germline, CDR1 is SGHDT and CDR2 is YYEEEE. CDR3 in DNA: TGTGCCAGCAGCTTGGTGGCAGACTCTGGAAACACCATATATTTT. It specifies CASSLVADSGNTIYF.

This clone appeared a single time. This rearrangement joins TRBV5-1 to TRBJ2-5; D unresolved. CDR3 size: 15 residues. Germline lookup yields CDR1 SGHRS and CDR2 YFSETQ. Trimming left V 0 bases short and J 1 base short, with 10 bases between. The CDR3 loop reads CASSLAAETQETQYF. As DNA, the CDR3 is TGCGCCAGCAGCTTGGCAGCAGAAACCCAAGAGACCCAGTACTTC.

The chain employs TRBV7-8 and TRBJ2-7; the match to TRBD2 covers 9 bases. CDR1 is SGHVS, CDR2 FQNEAQ, per germline. V was clipped by 4 bases and J by 6 bases; unmatched bases: 10. The CDR3 is 15 residues long. Written as DNA, the CDR3 is TGTGCCAGCAGCTCTCTTGCTAGCGGGACTGGCGAGCAGTACTTC. This translates into CASSSLASGTGEQYF.

This chain connects TRBV29-1 to TRBJ1-5; TRBD1 aligns across 8 bases. The CDR3 contains 13 residues. In germline, CDR1 is SQVTM, CDR2 ANQGSEA. Trimming cost V 4 bases and J 5 bases; bases outside gene matches: 4. The CDR3 here is CSVADRDDQPQHF. In DNA form, the CDR3 reads TGCAGCGTTGCGGACAGGGATGATCAGCCCCAGCATTTT.

The genes are TRBV12-3 or TRBV12-4 and TRBJ1-3; no definite D call. The CDR3 covers 12 residues. V lost 3 bases and J 2 bases, leaving 2 bases between the germline ends. The CDR3 loop is CASSFTGNTIYF. Here the CDR3 DNA reads TGTGCCAGCAGTTTCACTGGAAACACCATATATTTT.

The rearrangement uses TRBV9 and TRBJ1-2; no clear D gene. CDR1 and CDR2 from the germline V gene are SGDLS and YYNGEE. The CDR3 extends over 15 amino acids. V lost 6 bases and J 8 bases, leaving 23 bases between the germline ends. In DNA, the CDR3 is TGTGCCAGCAACCGACGGGGTGACCTAGACGGGGGCTACACCTTC. Translated: CASNRRGDLDGGYTF.